A single sample gave rise to the 2 T cell receptor beta chains below, sequenced in a study of blood T cells in healthy people across ages. Primers used in a second PCR of about 7 to 11 cycles were a sample-barcoded 5' primer and a J-beta primer mix. TCRdb reprocessed the 5' RACE reads with MiXCR, giving one entry per CDR3 protein. Of about a million distinct CDR3 sequences in the sample, around two fifths are singletons; the top ten hold over 10%. The sequenced sample consisted of blood. The receptors were sampled from a man in his late teens or twenties in good health.

This chain joins TRBV7-2 and TRBJ1-4, with D perhaps TRBD1 (5 bases). The V gene's germline CDR1 is SGHTA and CDR2 FQGNSA. The CDR3 length is 13 residues. The V end lost 5 bases, the J end lost 8 bases, and 12 bases lay between the germline ends. The CDR3: CASSPRQREKLFF. DNA for the CDR3: TGTGCCAGCAGCCCCAGACAGAGGGAAAAACTGTTTTTT.

This clonotype was detected only a few times. The chain uses TRBV5-6 and TRBJ1-5; 7 bases are a match to TRBD1. The CDR3 loop spans 18 amino acids. V was pared by 5 bases and J by 2 bases, with 16 bases of the junction left unmatched. Germline V gene data show CDR1 as SGHDT and CDR2 as YYEEEE. The CDR3 nucleotides read TGTGCCAGCAGTTCAACAGGGGCTGCAGAGGCCGGCAATCAGCCCCAGCATTTT. Translated, it gives CASSSTGAAEAGNQPQHF.